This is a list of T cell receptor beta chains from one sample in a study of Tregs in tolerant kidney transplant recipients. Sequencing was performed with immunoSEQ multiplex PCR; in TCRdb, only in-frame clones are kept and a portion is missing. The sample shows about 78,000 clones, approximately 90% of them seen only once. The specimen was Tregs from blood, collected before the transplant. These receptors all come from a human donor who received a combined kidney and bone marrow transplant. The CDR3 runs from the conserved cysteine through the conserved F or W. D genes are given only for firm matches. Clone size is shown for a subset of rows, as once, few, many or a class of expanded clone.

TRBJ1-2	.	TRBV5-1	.	CASSWAGSNYGYTF	TGCGCCAGCAGCTGGGCAGGCTCTAACTATGGCTACACCTTC
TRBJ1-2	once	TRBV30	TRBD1	CAWSLEGTVGYTF	TGTGCCTGGAGTTTGGAAGGGACAGTCGGCTACACCTTC
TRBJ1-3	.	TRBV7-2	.	CASSLGAGTGNTIYF	TGTGCCAGCAGCTTAGGGGCGGGTACAGGAAACACCATATATTTT
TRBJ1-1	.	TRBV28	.	CASSSPLMNTEAFF	TGTGCCAGCAGTTCACCTTTAATGAACACTGAAGCTTTCTTT
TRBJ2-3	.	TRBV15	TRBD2	CATSRNLAGSTDTQYF	TGTGCCACCAGCAGGAACTTAGCGGGAAGCACAGATACGCAGTATTTT
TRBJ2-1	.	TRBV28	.	CASSFVASLPFF	TGTGCCAGCAGTTTTGTTGCTAGTCTCCCGTTCTTC
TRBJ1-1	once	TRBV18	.	CASSPTTASNTEAFF	TGTGCCAGCTCACCAACAACCGCTTCTAACACTGAAGCTTTCTTT
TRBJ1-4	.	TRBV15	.	CATRWNEKLFF	TGTGCCACCCGGTGGAACGAAAAACTGTTTTTT
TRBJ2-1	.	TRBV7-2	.	CASSSQTRAGNEQFF	TGTGCCAGCAGCTCCCAGACGAGGGCCGGCAATGAGCAGTTCTTC
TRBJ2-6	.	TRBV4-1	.	CASSQDPNFSGANVLTF	TGCGCCAGCAGCCAAGATCCGAACTTCTCTGGGGCCAACGTCCTGACTTTC